This entry is about one T cell receptor (beta chain). What it binds is not known. This record comes from a study of radiotherapy plus CTLA-4 blockade in lung cancer. Study-level background: Among patients, less than 20% showed objective responses, and approximately 31% had disease control. Study results and limitations: TCR clones of tumor origin grew in blood after radiotherapy plus ipilimumab.

Here immunoSEQ multiplex PCR was the method, and the copy in TCRdb shows in-frame clones only, minus some. Counted here are roughly 50,000 clones, approximately 86% occurring once; the ten biggest clones make up about a sixth. Treatment of patients with chemo-refractory metastatic non-small-cell lung cancer consisted of focal radiation plus CTLA-4 blockade with ipilimumab. Germline V CDR1 and CDR2: LNHDA, SQIVND (reference sequence). There are 16 residues in the CDR3. V dropped 5 bases and J dropped 2 bases, with 16 bases sitting between them. The chain uses TRBV19 and TRBJ1-3, with a possible D match to TRBD1 (5 bases). The origin of this receptor is a human donor with non-small cell lung cancer that progressed on radiotherapy plus ipilimumab. Some clones in this sample may be carry-over from other donors' samples. The source was peripheral blood, collected from a patient treated with radiotherapy plus ipilimumab. The chain's CDR3 is CASSHSPGTAGNTIYF. The CDR3 DNA follows: TGTGCCAGTAGTCATTCCCCCGGGACTGCTGGAAACACCATATATTTT.